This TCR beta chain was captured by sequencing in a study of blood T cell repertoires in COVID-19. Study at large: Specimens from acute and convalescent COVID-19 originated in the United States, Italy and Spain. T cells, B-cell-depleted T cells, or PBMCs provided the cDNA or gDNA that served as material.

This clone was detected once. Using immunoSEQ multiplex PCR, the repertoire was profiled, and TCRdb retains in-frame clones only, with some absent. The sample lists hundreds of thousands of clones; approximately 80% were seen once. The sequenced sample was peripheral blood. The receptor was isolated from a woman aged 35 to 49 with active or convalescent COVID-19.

CDR3: CASGRASGGVAKNIQYF. CDR3 sequence (DNA): TGTGCCAGCGGGAGGGCTAGCGGGGGGGTAGCCAAAAACATTCAGTACTTC. This rearrangement joins TRBV28 to TRBJ2-4; 12 nucleotides align to TRBD2. This CDR3 is built from 17 residues. Germline V gene sequence: CDR1 MDHEN, CDR2 SYDVKM. J was trimmed by 0 bases and V by 8 bases; bases with no gene match: 8.